This T cell receptor (beta chain) is from a study of cytomegalovirus exposure and HLA in healthy donors. Whole-study findings and limits: Cytomegalovirus-associated status was assigned to 150 to 200 TCR beta chains. Being indistinguishable, some V segments were excluded, TRBV6-2 and TRBV6-3 among them.

60 Vbeta and 13 Jbeta primers were used in PCR. Data came from immunoSEQ multiplex PCR; TCRdb stores just in-frame clones and leaves some out. The sample lists about 210,000 clones, around 83% occurring once. Healthy bone marrow donors formed the donor group. Of note for this clone: What it binds is not known.

CDR1 MNHEY and CDR2 SMNVEV come from the germline V gene (reference sequence). The CDR3 covers 15 residues. V lost 8 bases and J 4 bases, leaving 17 bases between the germline ends. The V gene is TRBV27, the J gene TRBJ2-2; unclear D gene. The clonotype was recovered from a woman between 50 and 59 years old in good health and CMV-seropositive. Source material: PBMCs. CDR3 bases: TGTGCCAGCGGTATCTCTCGGCGGCTCACCGGGGAGCTGTTTTTT. Translating it yields CASGISRRLTGELFF.